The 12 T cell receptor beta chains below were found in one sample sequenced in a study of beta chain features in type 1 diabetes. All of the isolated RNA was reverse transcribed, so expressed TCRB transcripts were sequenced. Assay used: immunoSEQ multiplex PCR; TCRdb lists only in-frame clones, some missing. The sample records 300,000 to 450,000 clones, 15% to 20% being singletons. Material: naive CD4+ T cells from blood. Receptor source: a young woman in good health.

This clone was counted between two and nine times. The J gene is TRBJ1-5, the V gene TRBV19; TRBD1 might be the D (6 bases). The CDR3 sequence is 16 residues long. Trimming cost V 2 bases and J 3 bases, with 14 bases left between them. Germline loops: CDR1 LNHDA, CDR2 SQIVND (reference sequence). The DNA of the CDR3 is TGTGCCAGTAGTATATCAGGGGCGCGTATCAATCAGCCCCAGCATTTT. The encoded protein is CASSISGARINQPQHF.

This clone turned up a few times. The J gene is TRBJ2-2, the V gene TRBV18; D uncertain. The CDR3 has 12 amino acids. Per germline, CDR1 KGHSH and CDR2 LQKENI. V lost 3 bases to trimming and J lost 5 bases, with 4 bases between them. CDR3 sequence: CASSPRTGELFF. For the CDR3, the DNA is TGTGCCAGCTCACCGAGGACCGGGGAGCTGTTTTTT.

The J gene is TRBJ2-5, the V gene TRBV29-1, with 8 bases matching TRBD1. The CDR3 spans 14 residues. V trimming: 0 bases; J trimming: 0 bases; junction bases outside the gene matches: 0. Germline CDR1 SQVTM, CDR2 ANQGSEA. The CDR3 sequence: CSVEDRGHQETQYF. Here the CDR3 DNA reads TGCAGCGTTGAAGACAGGGGGCACCAAGAGACCCAGTACTTC.

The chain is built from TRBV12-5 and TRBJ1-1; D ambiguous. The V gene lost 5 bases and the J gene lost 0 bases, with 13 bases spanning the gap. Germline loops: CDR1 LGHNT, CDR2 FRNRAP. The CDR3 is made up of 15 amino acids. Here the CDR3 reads CASGPGSRLNTEAFF. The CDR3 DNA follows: TGTGCTAGTGGTCCCGGGTCGCGGTTGAACACTGAAGCTTTCTTT. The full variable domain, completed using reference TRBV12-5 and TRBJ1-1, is DARVTQTPRHKVTEMGQEVTMRCQPILGHNTVFWYRQTMMQGLELLAYFRNRAPLDDSGMPKDRFSAEMPDATLATLKIQPSEPRDSAVYFCASGPGSRLNTEAFFGQGTRLTVV.

The CDR3 here is CAISALREDTQYF. Here the CDR3 DNA reads TGTGCCATCAGTGCGTTGCGGGAGGATACGCAGTATTTT. This rearrangement joins TRBV10-3 to TRBJ2-3; TRBD2 aligns across 7 bases. This CDR3 has 13 amino acids. CDR1 is ENHRY, CDR2 SYGVKD, per germline. V lost 4 bases, J lost 6 bases, and 4 bases stayed unmatched.

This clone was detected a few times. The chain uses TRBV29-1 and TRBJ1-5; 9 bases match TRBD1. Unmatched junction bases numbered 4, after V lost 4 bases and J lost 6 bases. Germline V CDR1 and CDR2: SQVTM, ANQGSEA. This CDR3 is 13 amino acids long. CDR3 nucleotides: TGCAGCGTTGGGGACAGGGCGTTTCAGCCCCAGCATTTT. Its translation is CSVGDRAFQPQHF.

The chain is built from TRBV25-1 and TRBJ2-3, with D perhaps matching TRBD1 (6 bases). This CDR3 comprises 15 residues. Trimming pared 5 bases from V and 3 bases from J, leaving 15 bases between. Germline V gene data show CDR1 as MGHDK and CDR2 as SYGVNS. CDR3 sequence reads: CASSSLGQQTDTQYF. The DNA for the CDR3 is TGTGCCAGCAGTTCCCTTGGACAGCAAACAGATACGCAGTATTTT.

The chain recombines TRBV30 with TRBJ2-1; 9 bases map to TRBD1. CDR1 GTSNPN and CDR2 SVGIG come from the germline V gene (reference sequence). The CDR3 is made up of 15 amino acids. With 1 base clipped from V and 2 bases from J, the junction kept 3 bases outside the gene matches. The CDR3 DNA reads TGTGCCTGGAGTGGGACAGGGGTTACCTACAATGAGCAGTTCTTC. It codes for CAWSGTGVTYNEQFF. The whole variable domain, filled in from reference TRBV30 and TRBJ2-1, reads SQTIHQWPATLVQPVGSPLSLECTVEGTSNPNLYWYRQAAGRGLQLLFYSVGIGQISSEVPQNLSASRPQDRQFILSSKKLLLSDSGFYLCAWSGTGVTYNEQFFGPGTRLTVL.

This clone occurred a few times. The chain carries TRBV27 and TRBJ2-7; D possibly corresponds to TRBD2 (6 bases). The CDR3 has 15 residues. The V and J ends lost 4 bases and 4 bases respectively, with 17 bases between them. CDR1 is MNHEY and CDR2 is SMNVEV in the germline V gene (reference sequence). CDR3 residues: CASSSPGLPSYEQYF. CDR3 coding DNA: TGTGCCAGCAGTTCCCCGGGACTGCCTTCTTACGAGCAGTACTTC.

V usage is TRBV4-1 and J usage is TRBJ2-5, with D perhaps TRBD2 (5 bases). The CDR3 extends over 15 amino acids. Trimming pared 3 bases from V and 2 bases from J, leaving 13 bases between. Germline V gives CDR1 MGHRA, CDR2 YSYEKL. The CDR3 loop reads CASSQQDGGQETQYF. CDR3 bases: TGCGCCAGCAGCCAGCAGGACGGAGGTCAAGAGACCCAGTACTTC.

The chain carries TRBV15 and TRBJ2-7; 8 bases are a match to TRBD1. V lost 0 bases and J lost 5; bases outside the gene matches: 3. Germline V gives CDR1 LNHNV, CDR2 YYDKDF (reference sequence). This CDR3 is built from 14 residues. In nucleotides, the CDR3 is TGTGCCACCAGCAGAGATCGACAGGGGAACGAGCAGTACTTC. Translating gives CATSRDRQGNEQYF.

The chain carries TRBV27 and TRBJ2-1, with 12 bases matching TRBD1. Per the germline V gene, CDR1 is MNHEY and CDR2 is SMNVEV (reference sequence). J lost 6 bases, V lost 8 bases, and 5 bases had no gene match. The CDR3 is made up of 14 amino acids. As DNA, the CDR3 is TGTGCCAGCGCGGGACAGGGGGCTATCAATGAGCAGTTCTTC. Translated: CASAGQGAINEQFF.